The 27 T cell receptor beta chains below come from one sample, sequenced in a study of cytomegalovirus exposure and HLA in healthy donors (dated 2017 in TCRdb). The library was generated by the immunoSEQ multiplex PCR assay. TCRdb's version of the immuneACCESS table is confined to in-frame rearrangements and falls short of the full clone set. An unresolved V gene accounts for under half of the shortfall where checked; the remainder is of unknown origin. Here the sample has 110,000 to 150,000 clones; 80% to 90% occur a single time. Around 1.4% of the sample is in the top ten clones. The sample was PBMCs. The source of these receptors is a young woman in good health and CMV-seronegative.

This clone is a singleton in its sample. In the same sample, other DNA sequences code for this CDR3. The rearrangement joins TRBV5-1 to TRBJ1-2, with D perhaps TRBD1 (5 bases). Germline CDR1 SGHRS, CDR2 YFSETQ. The CDR3 runs to 14 residues. V gave up 0 bases and J gave up 2 bases, with 8 bases separating them. The CDR3 DNA sequence: TGCGCCAGCAGCTTGGTTCCAGGGAACTATGGCTACACCTTC. As protein: CASSLVPGNYGYTF.

This sequence joins TRBV19 and TRBJ2-2; 8 bases match TRBD1. Germline-derived CDR1 and CDR2 are LNHDA and SQIVND (reference sequence). This CDR3 has 20 residues. Trimming took 5 bases from V and 0 from J; bases not matched to a gene: 17. CDR3 in amino acids: CASSSTPGTGQFANTGELFF. As DNA, the CDR3 is TGTGCCAGTAGTTCTACCCCCGGGACAGGACAATTCGCGAACACCGGGGAGCTGTTTTTT.

The chain joins TRBV27 to TRBJ2-1, with 9 bases fitting TRBD1. CDR3 size: 15 residues. Germline CDR1 MNHEY, CDR2 SMNVEV (reference sequence). V was pared by 8 bases and J by 9 bases, with 14 bases of the junction left unmatched. The CDR3 DNA reads TGTGCCAGCCGTAGAAATATCGGACAGGGGATTGAGCAGTTCTTC. Residues: CASRRNIGQGIEQFF.

This clone was seen just once. This chain connects TRBV6-6 to TRBJ1-6; D possibly corresponds to TRBD1 (5 bases). Germline assignment: CDR1 MNHNY and CDR2 SVGAGI (reference sequence). This CDR3 has 15 amino acids. Trimming removed 6 bases at V and 2 bases at J, with 11 bases between. In DNA, the CDR3 is TGTGCCAGCAGCCCGAGACAGACCTATAATTCACCCCTCCACTTT. Encoded protein: CASSPRQTYNSPLHF.

V gene TRBV10-3 combines with J gene TRBJ2-3; D is perhaps TRBD2 (5 bases). Germline loops: CDR1 ENHRY, CDR2 SYGVKD. V was trimmed by 6 bases and J by 2 bases, leaving 12 bases between them. There are 14 residues in the CDR3. The CDR3 sequence is CAISGNRDTDTQYF. The CDR3 bases are TGTGCCATCAGCGGAAACCGGGACACAGATACGCAGTATTTT.

The chain combines TRBV5-8 with TRBJ1-3; the match to TRBD1 covers 7 bases. Germline lookup yields CDR1 SGHTS and CDR2 YDEGEE. Unmatched junction bases numbered 6, after V lost 3 bases and J lost 0 bases. The CDR3 loop spans 16 amino acids. DNA for the CDR3: TGTGCCAGCAGCTCGGACAGGAGGAGCTCTGGAAACACCATATATTTT. Its translation is CASSSDRRSSGNTIYF.

The chain carries TRBV7-2 and TRBJ2-7, with 8 bases lining up with TRBD1. With 5 bases clipped from V and 7 bases from J, the junction kept 10 bases outside the gene matches. In germline, CDR1 is SGHTA, CDR2 FQGNSA. The CDR3 totals 14 residues. The CDR3 sequence is CASSEARGLGEQYF. The CDR3 nucleotides read TGTGCCAGCAGCGAAGCCAGGGGGCTGGGGGAGCAGTACTTC.

The chain recombines TRBV4-3 with TRBJ1-2, with 9 bases matching TRBD1. The CDR3 totals 16 residues. CDR1 is LGHNA, CDR2 YSLEER, per germline. The J segment lost 0 bases and the V segment lost 0 bases, leaving 2 bases of the junction unmatched. The CDR3 protein is CASSQDGTGPNYGYTF. In DNA form, the CDR3 reads TGCGCCAGCAGCCAAGATGGGACAGGGCCTAACTATGGCTACACCTTC.

This chain uses TRBV7-8 with TRBJ1-5; no clear D gene. Germline V gene data show CDR1 as SGHVS and CDR2 as FQNEAQ. Trimming pared 4 bases from V and 5 bases from J, leaving 6 bases between. The CDR3 extends over 12 amino acids. CDR3 sequence reads: CASSSGDQPQHF. The CDR3 DNA sequence: TGTGCCAGCAGCTCGGGTGATCAGCCCCAGCATTTT.

The chain couples TRBV7-2 to TRBJ2-1; TRBD2 is a possible D gene (7 bases). The CDR3 runs 14 residues. V lost 11 bases and J lost 3, with 17 bases in between. The germline gives CDR1 SGHTA, CDR2 FQGNSA. The CDR3 protein is CAGGAQVGYNEQFF. The CDR3 DNA is TGTGCCGGGGGGGCACAGGTCGGCTACAATGAGCAGTTCTTC.

The J gene is TRBJ2-1, the V gene TRBV4-1; 7 bases fit TRBD2. Per the germline V gene, CDR1 is MGHRA and CDR2 is YSYEKL. The CDR3 spans 18 residues. J lost 0 bases, V lost 3 bases, and 11 bases had no gene match. The CDR3 sequence: CASSHPRDYPSSYNEQFF. The CDR3 nucleotides read TGCGCCAGCAGCCACCCCCGGGACTACCCGAGCTCCTACAATGAGCAGTTCTTC.

This clone was counted a single time. The genes are TRBV5-4 and TRBJ1-2, with TRBD1 matching 8 bases. Germline V gene lookup returns CDR1 SGHNT and CDR2 YYREEE (reference sequence). Trimming removed 4 bases from V and 12 bases from J; junction bases left unmatched: 5. CDR3 length equals 11 residues. DNA of the CDR3: TGTGCCAGCAGCCGGGGACAGGAAAACACCTTC. This translates into CASSRGQENTF. The full variable domain, rest sourced from reference TRBV5-4 and TRBJ1-2, is ETGVTQSPTHLIKTRGQQVTLRCSSQSGHNTVSWYQQALGQGPQFIFQYYREEENGRGNFPPRFSGLQFPNYSSELNVNALELDDSALYLCASSRGQENTFGSGTRLTVV.

The chain uses TRBV6-6 and TRBJ1-1; D call uncertain. Trimming left V 2 bases short and J 0 bases short, with 4 bases between. CDR1 is MNHNY and CDR2 is SVGAGI in the germline V gene (reference sequence). The CDR3 spans 13 residues. CDR3 protein: CASSYGMNTEAFF. The CDR3 DNA follows: TGTGCCAGCAGTTACGGCATGAACACTGAAGCTTTCTTT.

The chain is built from TRBV7-2 and TRBJ2-3, with a possible D match to TRBD2 (6 bases). Germline-derived CDR1 and CDR2 are SGHTA and FQGNSA. CDR3 length equals 15 residues. The CDR3 DNA follows: TGTGCAACAAAAACGGAGGGGACTAGCACAGATACGCAGTATTTT. This sequence encodes CATKTEGTSTDTQYF.

With respect to this clone: This CDR3 is also generated by other DNA sequences in the sample. The gene calls are TRBV9 and TRBJ1-1; D is unresolved. CDR1 and CDR2 (germline): SGDLS, YYNGEE. The length of the CDR3 is 13 residues. V lost 0 bases and J lost 1, with 4 bases in between. This chain's CDR3 is CASSVAPNTEAFF. The CDR3 DNA sequence: TGTGCCAGCAGCGTAGCTCCGAACACTGAAGCTTTCTTT.

This chain links TRBV28 with TRBJ1-5; the match to TRBD1 covers 7 bases. The CDR3 length is 16 residues. The germline CDR1 and CDR2 sequences are MDHEN and SYDVKM. J gave up 1 base and V 5 bases, and 8 bases lay outside the gene matches. CDR3 loop: CASSKTGSGSNQPQHF. The DNA for the CDR3 is TGTGCCAGCAGTAAGACAGGGTCCGGGAGCAATCAGCCCCAGCATTTT.

This clone has only a few counts. This sequence joins TRBV6-1 and TRBJ2-7; perhaps TRBD1 as D (6 bases). There are 12 residues in the CDR3. The germline gives CDR1 MNHNS, CDR2 SASEGT. V was cut by 5 bases and J by 6 bases, with 11 bases left in between. The CDR3 region is CASSTLTGEQYF. In nucleotides, the CDR3 is TGTGCCAGCAGTACACTGACAGGCGAGCAGTACTTC.

The count of this clone is one. The chain is built from TRBV28 and TRBJ1-2; 7 nucleotides align to TRBD1. Per germline, CDR1 MDHEN and CDR2 SYDVKM. J lost 2 bases, V lost 6 bases, and 3 bases had no gene match. The CDR3 runs to 13 residues. CDR3 in amino acids: CASRRGQNYGYTF. The DNA of the CDR3 is TGTGCCAGCAGGAGGGGGCAGAACTATGGCTACACCTTC.

The rearrangement joins TRBV29-1 to TRBJ1-5; no firm D call. Germline assignment: CDR1 SQVTM and CDR2 ANQGSEA. The CDR3 totals 12 residues. Trimming shortened V by 4 bases and J by 5 bases, and 9 bases separated the two germline ends. CDR3 sequence: CSVGEGHQPQHF. Here the CDR3 DNA reads TGCAGCGTTGGGGAGGGTCATCAGCCCCAGCATTTT.

This clone was seen a single time. The V call is TRBV5-1, the J call TRBJ1-2; D gene unclear. V was shortened by 4 bases and J by 6 bases, with 19 bases between the two germline ends. Germline values: CDR1 SGHRS, CDR2 YFSETQ. CDR3 length: 15 amino acids. In nucleotides, the CDR3 is TGCGCCAGCAGCGTCCACTCTCAGGTTACGAATGGCTACACCTTC. Its protein is CASSVHSQVTNGYTF.

The chain uses TRBV15 and TRBJ1-1; no clear D gene. The germline gives CDR1 LNHNV, CDR2 YYDKDF (reference sequence). The CDR3 spans 14 residues. V gave up 2 bases and J gave up 0 bases, with 7 bases separating them. The CDR3 is CATSRTALNTEAFF. The CDR3 bases are TGTGCCACCAGCAGAACAGCTCTGAACACTGAAGCTTTCTTT.

This chain joins TRBV5-4 and TRBJ2-7, with 7 nucleotides matching TRBD1. This CDR3 spans 15 amino acids. After removal of 4 bases from V and 1 base from J, the junction contained 8 bases not matched to a gene. Germline V gene sequence: CDR1 SGHNT, CDR2 YYREEE (reference sequence). This CDR3 is CASSIRQGKSYEQYF. The CDR3 DNA reads as TGTGCCAGCAGCATACGACAGGGAAAATCCTACGAGCAGTACTTC.

The chain uses TRBV27 and TRBJ2-5; D remains ambiguous. Trimming pared 5 bases from V and 5 bases from J, leaving 12 bases between. The CDR3 has 13 residues. The germline V gene has CDR1 MNHEY and CDR2 SMNVEV (reference sequence). The CDR3 DNA reads TGTGCCAGCAGTAGAAATGAGCCGGAGACCCAGTACTTC. The encoded protein is CASSRNEPETQYF.

This clone was seen a single time. The chain recombines TRBV2 with TRBJ2-2; maybe TRBD1 (6 bases). Trimming removed 6 bases at V and 5 bases at J, with 10 bases between. CDR1 SNHLY and CDR2 FYNNEI come from the germline V gene. CDR3 length: 13 amino acids. The chain's CDR3 is CASSRTGTGELFF. The CDR3, as DNA: TGTGCCAGCAGCCGAACAGGGACCGGGGAGCTGTTTTTT.

This clone was found once. This chain uses TRBV9 with TRBJ1-6, with D unresolved. CDR3 size: 13 residues. V was shortened by 1 base and J by 8 bases, with 7 bases between the two germline ends. Germline CDR1 is SGDLS and CDR2 is YYNGEE. The CDR3 DNA is TGTGCCAGCAGCGTATCAACAGATTCACCCCTCCACTTT. This translates into CASSVSTDSPLHF.

The rearrangement links TRBV6-5 to TRBJ1-3; no clear D gene. CDR3 size: 16 residues. Germline values: CDR1 MNHEY, CDR2 SVGAGI. The V end lost 0 bases, the J end lost 0 bases, and 9 bases lay between the germline ends. CDR3 in amino acids: CASSYSVGGSGNTIYF. The DNA of the CDR3 is TGTGCCAGCAGTTACTCCGTTGGCGGCTCTGGAAACACCATATATTTT.

The V gene is TRBV6-5, the J gene TRBJ1-4; no clear D gene. The V gene lost 6 bases and the J gene lost 7 bases, with 18 bases spanning the gap. The CDR3 runs 15 residues. CDR1 is MNHEY, CDR2 SVGAGI, per germline. CDR3 sequence: CASSAGRTGGEKLFF. CDR3 DNA sequence: TGTGCCAGCAGCGCCGGAAGGACGGGAGGTGAAAAACTGTTTTTT.